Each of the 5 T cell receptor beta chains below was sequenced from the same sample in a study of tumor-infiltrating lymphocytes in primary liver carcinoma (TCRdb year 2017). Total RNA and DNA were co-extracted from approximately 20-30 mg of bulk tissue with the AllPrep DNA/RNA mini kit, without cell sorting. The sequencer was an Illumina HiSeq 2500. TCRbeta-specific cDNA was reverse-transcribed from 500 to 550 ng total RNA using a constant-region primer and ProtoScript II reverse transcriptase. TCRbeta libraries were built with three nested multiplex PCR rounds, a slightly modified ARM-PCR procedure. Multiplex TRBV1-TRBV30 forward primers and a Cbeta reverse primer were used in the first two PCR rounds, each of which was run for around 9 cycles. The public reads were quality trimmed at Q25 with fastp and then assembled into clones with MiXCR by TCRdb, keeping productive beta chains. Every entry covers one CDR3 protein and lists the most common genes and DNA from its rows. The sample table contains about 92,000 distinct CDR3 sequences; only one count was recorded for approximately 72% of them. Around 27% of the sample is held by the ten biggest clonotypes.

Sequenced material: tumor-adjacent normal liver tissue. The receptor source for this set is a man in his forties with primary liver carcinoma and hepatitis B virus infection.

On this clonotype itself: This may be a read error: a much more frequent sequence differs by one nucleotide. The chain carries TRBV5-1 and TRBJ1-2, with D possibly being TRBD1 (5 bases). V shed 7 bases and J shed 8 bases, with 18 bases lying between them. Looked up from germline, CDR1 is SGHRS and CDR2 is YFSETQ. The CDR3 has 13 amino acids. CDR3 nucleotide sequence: TGCGCCAGCTGCTCCGGGACGGACGGGGGCTACACCTTC. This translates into CASCSGTDGGYTF.

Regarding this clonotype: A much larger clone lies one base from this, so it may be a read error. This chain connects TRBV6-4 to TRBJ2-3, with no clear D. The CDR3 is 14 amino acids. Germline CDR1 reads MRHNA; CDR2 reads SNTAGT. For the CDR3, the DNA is TGTGCCAGCGGTGAGAGTGGCAGCACAGATACGCAGTATTTT. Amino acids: CASGESGSTDTQYF.

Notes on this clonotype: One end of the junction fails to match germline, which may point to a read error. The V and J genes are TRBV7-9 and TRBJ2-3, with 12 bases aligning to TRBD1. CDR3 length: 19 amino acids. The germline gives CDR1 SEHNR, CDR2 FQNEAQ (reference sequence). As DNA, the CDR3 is TGCGCCAGGAGCCCTAAACCTTACCCCGGGACAGGGGGCTCAGATACGCAGTATTTT. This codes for CARSPKPYPGTGGSDTQYF.

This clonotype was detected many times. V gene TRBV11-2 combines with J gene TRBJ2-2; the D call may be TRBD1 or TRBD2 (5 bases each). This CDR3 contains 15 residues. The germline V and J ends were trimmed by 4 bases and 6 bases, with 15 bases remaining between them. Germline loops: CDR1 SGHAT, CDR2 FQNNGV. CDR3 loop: CASSSVRGKAGELFF. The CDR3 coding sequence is TGTGCCAGCAGCTCCGTGAGGGGCAAAGCCGGGGAGCTGTTTTTT.

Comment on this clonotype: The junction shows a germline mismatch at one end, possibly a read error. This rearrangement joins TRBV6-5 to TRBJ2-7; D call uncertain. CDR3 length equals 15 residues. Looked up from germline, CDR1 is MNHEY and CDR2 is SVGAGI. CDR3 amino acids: CTSSRETLSSYEEYF. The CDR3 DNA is TGTACCAGCAGTAGAGAAACTCTGAGCTCCTACGAGGAGTACTTC.